These 26 T cell receptor beta chains were all obtained from the same sample, sequenced in a study of blood T cell repertoires in COVID-19. Only in-frame clones appear in the TCRdb table, and some are missing; sequencing was by immunoSEQ multiplex PCR. Among 150,000 to 200,000 clones listed, approximately 90% were seen once. Specimen: peripheral blood. These receptor sequences come from a man between 70 and 80 years old with active or convalescent COVID-19.

The chain carries TRBV7-2 and TRBJ2-3, with D possibly TRBD2 on 6 matching bases. Trimming shortened V by 3 bases and J by 8 bases, and 18 bases separated the two germline ends. The germline V gene has CDR1 SGHTA and CDR2 FQGNSA. CDR3 length: 15 residues. The CDR3 sequence is CASSLILRPGSTQYF. The CDR3 region has the DNA TGTGCCAGCAGCTTGATTTTGCGGCCCGGGAGTACGCAGTATTTT.

V is TRBV10-3 and J is TRBJ1-5; D is uncertain. The length of the CDR3 is 13 residues. Between the trimmed V and J ends, which lost 0 bases and 6 bases, there was a span of 6 bases. Per the germline V gene, CDR1 is ENHRY and CDR2 is SYGVKD. CDR3 loop: CAISESSVQPQHF. CDR3 nucleotides: TGTGCCATCAGTGAGTCCTCCGTTCAGCCCCAGCATTTT.

The V gene is TRBV11-2, the J gene TRBJ2-7, with unresolved D. The CDR3 is made up of 12 amino acids. Germline V gene lookup returns CDR1 SGHAT and CDR2 FQNNGV. V was pared by 5 bases and J by 3 bases, with 8 bases between. CDR3 region: CASSGNSYEQYF. CDR3 DNA sequence: TGTGCCAGCAGCGGAAACAGCTACGAGCAGTACTTC.

The chain employs TRBV2 and TRBJ1-5; TRBD1 matches 7 bases. The CDR3 is made up of 17 amino acids. V trimming: 2 bases; J trimming: 5 bases; junction bases outside the gene matches: 12. CDR1 and CDR2 (germline): SNHLY, FYNNEI. The CDR3 bases are TGTGCCAGCAGTGAACGAGGGGGCCGGCCGGACGATCAGCCCCAGCATTTT. Its translation: CASSERGGRPDDQPQHF.

The CDR3 protein is CASSPRDRRTYEQYF. CDR3 nucleotides: TGTGCCAGCTCACCAAGGGACAGGAGGACCTACGAGCAGTACTTC. V usage is TRBV18 and J usage is TRBJ2-7; 8 nucleotides match TRBD1. The V gene's germline CDR1 is KGHSH and CDR2 LQKENI. The length of the CDR3 is 15 residues. Trimming cost V 2 bases and J 2 bases; bases outside gene matches: 5.

The rearrangement uses TRBV7-9 and TRBJ2-2; 12 nucleotides line up with TRBD2. Germline CDR1 SEHNR, CDR2 FQNEAQ (reference sequence). The V gene end was trimmed by 5 bases and the J gene end by 5 bases; junction bases not matched to a gene: 15. The CDR3 is made up of 19 amino acids. The CDR3 here is CASSPLPGSSGRVTGELFF. The CDR3 bases are TGTGCCAGCAGCCCCCTACCCGGATCTAGCGGGAGGGTTACCGGGGAGCTGTTTTTT.

Here the CDR3 DNA reads TGTGCCAGCAGCGTAGTCAAAGGCGGCAATGAGCAGTTCTTC. Protein product: CASSVVKGGNEQFF. The chain is built from TRBV9 and TRBJ2-1; no clear D. V was clipped by 0 bases and J by 6 bases, with 10 bases between them. The CDR3 has 14 amino acids. Germline CDR1 reads SGDLS; CDR2 reads YYNGEE.

This sequence joins TRBV28 and TRBJ2-7, with TRBD1 identical over 8 bases. There are 15 residues in the CDR3. V trimming: 4 bases; J trimming: 0 bases; junction bases outside the gene matches: 5. Germline V gene sequence: CDR1 MDHEN, CDR2 SYDVKM. CDR3 bases: TGTGCCAGCAGTTCGCAGGGGGCTAACTCCTACGAGCAGTACTTC. As protein: CASSSQGANSYEQYF.

J is TRBJ2-7 and V is TRBV28, with D possibly being TRBD1 (6 bases). Looked up from germline, CDR1 is MDHEN and CDR2 is SYDVKM. The CDR3 sequence is 13 residues long. V lost 6 bases and J lost 7, with 16 bases in between. CDR3 DNA sequence: TGTGCCAGCAGGACACCTGACAGGCAAGAGCAGTACTTC. This gives the protein CASRTPDRQEQYF.

This chain connects TRBV6-5 to TRBJ1-2; TRBD1 might be the D (6 bases). The V end lost 6 bases, the J end lost 4 bases, and 12 bases lay between the germline ends. CDR1 MNHEY and CDR2 SVGAGI come from the germline V gene. CDR3 length: 13 amino acids. The CDR3 loop reads CASRVQGTYGYTF. As DNA, the CDR3 is TGTGCCAGCAGGGTTCAGGGGACCTATGGCTACACCTTC.

The J gene is TRBJ1-1, the V gene TRBV3-1 (or the pseudogene TRBV3-2); weak D call: TRBD1 (6 bases). V lost 3 bases, J lost 10 bases, and 9 bases lay in between. The germline gives CDR1 LGHDT, CDR2 YNNKEL (reference sequence). CDR3 length: 11 residues. The CDR3 here is CASSQGAGAFF. The CDR3 DNA is TGTGCCAGCAGCCAGGGGGCGGGAGCTTTCTTT.

The chain employs TRBV9 and TRBJ2-1; no definite D call. Germline CDR1 SGDLS, CDR2 YYNGEE. The ends were cut back, 2 bases at V and 1 base at J, with 10 bases in the middle. The CDR3 has 15 residues. The DNA of the CDR3 is TGTGCCAGCAGCGTTGTAGCCACTTCCTACAATGAGCAGTTCTTC. This translates into CASSVVATSYNEQFF.

This chain uses TRBV29-1 with TRBJ2-7; the match to TRBD2 covers 8 bases. With V trimmed by 5 bases and J by 5 bases, 5 bases remained unmatched. Germline lookup yields CDR1 SQVTM and CDR2 ANQGSEA. The CDR3 spans 12 residues. In nucleotides, the CDR3 is TGCAGCGTTCAAGCGGGAGTACACGAGCAGTACTTC. This gives the protein CSVQAGVHEQYF.

This chain links TRBV19 with TRBJ1-6; 8 positions match TRBD1. The length of the CDR3 is 13 residues. With V trimmed by 6 bases and J by 7 bases, 2 bases remained unmatched. The germline V gene has CDR1 LNHDA and CDR2 SQIVND (reference sequence). For the CDR3, the DNA is TGTGCCAGTAGCGGGACAGGCAATTCACCCCTCCACTTT. Amino acid sequence: CASSGTGNSPLHF. Supplemented by reference TRBV19 and TRBJ1-6, the full variable domain reads DGGITQSPKYLFRKEGQNVTLSCEQNLNHDAMYWYRQDPGQGLRLIYYSQIVNDFQKGDIAEGYSVSREKKESFPLTVTSAQKNPTAFYLCASSGTGNSPLHFGNGTRLTVT.

DNA for the CDR3: TGTGCCAGCAGCAAGTATGGCCGGGGGGGTGAGCAGTTCTTC. This sequence encodes CASSKYGRGGEQFF. The rearrangement links TRBV27 to TRBJ2-1; 8 nucleotides line up with TRBD2. From germline, CDR1 is MNHEY and CDR2 SMNVEV (reference sequence). V was clipped by 6 bases and J by 9 bases; unmatched bases: 10. This CDR3 has 14 amino acids.

The J gene is TRBJ2-1, the V gene TRBV24-1, with 9 bases identical to TRBD1. Germline trimming cut 4 bases from V and 4 bases from J; bases unmatched to any gene: 13. Germline V gene data show CDR1 as KGHDR and CDR2 as SFDVKD. This CDR3 has 18 residues. The CDR3 DNA follows: TGTGCCACCAGTGACTCGGTACCCCGGGACAGGGAATACAATGAGCAGTTCTTC. Translated, it gives CATSDSVPRDREYNEQFF.

The rearrangement joins TRBV6-1 to TRBJ1-6, with D hard to call. Trimming cost V 3 bases and J 10 bases, with 16 bases left between them. Germline V CDR1 and CDR2: MNHNS, SASEGT. The CDR3 is 15 residues long. The CDR3 protein is CASSDQAEAHSPLHF. The CDR3 nucleotides are TGTGCCAGCAGTGATCAAGCGGAAGCTCACTCACCCCTCCACTTT.

This clone appeared once. The gene calls are TRBV27 and TRBJ2-7, with a weak D call TRBD2 (6 bases). Germline CDR1 is MNHEY and CDR2 is SMNVEV (reference sequence). Trimming cost V 6 bases and J 2 bases, with 17 bases left between them. This CDR3 comprises 15 residues. The CDR3 DNA follows: TGTGCCAGCAGCCTCAAAGGCGGGGAGGCCTACGAGCAGTACTTC. Translating gives CASSLKGGEAYEQYF.

V and J are TRBV28 and TRBJ2-5; tentatively, D is TRBD1 (6 bases). Trimming left V 1 base short and J 2 bases short, with 11 bases between. Germline V gene lookup returns CDR1 MDHEN and CDR2 SYDVKM. This CDR3 region has 15 residues. CDR3 amino acids: CASSLLTGRQETQYF. In DNA form, the CDR3 reads TGTGCCAGCAGTTTATTGACAGGCCGGCAAGAGACCCAGTACTTC.

V is TRBV18 and J is TRBJ2-5; no reliable D call. Between the trimmed V and J ends, which lost 6 bases and 5 bases, there was a span of 10 bases. The CDR3 runs 12 residues. The germline gives CDR1 KGHSH, CDR2 LQKENI. CDR3 bases: TGTGCCAGCTCGCCCCTGAGTGAGACCCAGTACTTC. Translated, it gives CASSPLSETQYF.

V gene TRBV10-3 combines with J gene TRBJ1-5; D possibly corresponds to TRBD1 (5 bases). The CDR3 is 16 amino acids. The V gene's germline CDR1 is ENHRY and CDR2 SYGVKD. V shed 0 bases and J shed 3 bases, with 12 bases lying between them. The CDR3 sequence is CAISESEQGYNQPQHF. CDR3 DNA: TGTGCCATCAGTGAGTCAGAGCAGGGATACAATCAGCCCCAGCATTTT.

The chain has TRBV2 and TRBJ1-4; D unresolved. Trimming removed 7 bases at V and 0 bases at J, with 9 bases between. CDR3 length equals 14 residues. Germline V gene lookup returns CDR1 SNHLY and CDR2 FYNNEI. CDR3 amino acids: CASKPGTTNEKLFF. The CDR3 bases are TGTGCCAGCAAACCGGGGACAACTAATGAAAAACTGTTTTTT.

CDR3 region: CATTRGVWDTGELFF. In nucleotides, the CDR3 is TGCGCCACCACTCGGGGTGTCTGGGACACCGGGGAGCTGTTTTTT. V usage is TRBV5-1 and J usage is TRBJ2-2; possible D gene TRBD2, 5 bases. V was shortened by 9 bases and J by 3 bases, with 18 bases between the two germline ends. The germline gives CDR1 SGHRS, CDR2 YFSETQ. This CDR3 spans 15 amino acids. The full variable domain, in which reference TRBV5-1 and TRBJ2-2 provide the parts outside the CDR3, is KAGVTQTPRYLIKTRGQQVTLSCSPISGHRSVSWYQQTPGQGLQFLFEYFSETQRNKGNFPGRFSGRQFSNSRSEMNVSTLELGDSALYLCATTRGVWDTGELFFGEGSRLTVL.

V and J are TRBV7-2 and TRBJ2-1; D is undetermined. The germline gives CDR1 SGHTA, CDR2 FQGNSA. The CDR3 contains 14 residues. V was cut by 1 base and J by 9 bases, with 13 bases left in between. The CDR3 protein is CASSLGLRVGEQFF. Written as DNA, the CDR3 is TGTGCCAGCAGCTTAGGTCTCCGGGTTGGTGAGCAGTTCTTC.

V and J are TRBV2 and TRBJ1-1; no clear D. Germline loops: CDR1 SNHLY, CDR2 FYNNEI. Trimming removed 4 bases at V and 6 bases at J, with 15 bases between. The CDR3 runs to 14 residues. The CDR3: CASSAPEVSAEAFF. The CDR3, as DNA: TGTGCCAGCAGTGCCCCTGAGGTATCTGCTGAAGCTTTCTTT.

The chain carries TRBV10-3 and TRBJ1-5; D gene ambiguous. The CDR3 loop spans 16 amino acids. Trimming pared 0 bases from V and 5 bases from J, leaving 14 bases between. The germline CDR1 and CDR2 sequences are ENHRY and SYGVKD. CDR3: CAISESWKGGYQPQHF. CDR3 sequence (DNA): TGTGCCATCAGTGAGTCTTGGAAGGGCGGGTATCAGCCCCAGCATTTT.